These 32 T cell receptor beta chains were all obtained from the same sample, sequenced in a study of Graves' ophthalmopathy and Graves' hyperthyroidism. Transcripts of RNA were the source for amplifying TCR beta CDR3 regions. HTBI primers primed a first-round RT-PCR, and a second-round multiplex PCR followed. One entry per CDR3 protein, called by TCRdb with MiXCR from the multiplex PCR reads. The sample lists over 650,000 distinct CDR3 sequences, about two fifths occurring once. The source material was peripheral blood. These receptors were taken from an adult man with Graves' ophthalmopathy.

The chain is built from TRBV7-2 and TRBJ1-5; possibly TRBD1 for D (5 bases). Germline lookup yields CDR1 SGHTA and CDR2 FQGNSA. V was trimmed by 4 bases and J by 11 bases, leaving 15 bases between them. This CDR3 has 13 amino acids. Here the CDR3 DNA reads TGTGCCAGCAGCTACAGGACCCAAGAGACCCAGCATTTT. This codes for CASSYRTQETQHF.

This clonotype has at least ten counts. This rearrangement joins TRBV29-1 to TRBJ2-7; possible D gene TRBD1, 5 bases. V lost 5 bases, J lost 2 bases, and 10 bases lay in between. The CDR3 extends over 12 amino acids. Germline V lookup: CDR1 SQVTM, CDR2 ANQGSEA. Written as DNA, the CDR3 is TGCAGCGTTCAAGGGGCCGCCTACGAGCAGTACTTC. It codes for CSVQGAAYEQYF.

This clonotype showed up many times. The V gene is TRBV7-2, the J gene TRBJ2-2; 10 bases agree with TRBD2. J was trimmed by 6 bases and V by 2 bases; bases with no gene match: 3. The CDR3 spans 15 residues. Germline V lookup: CDR1 SGHTA, CDR2 FQGNSA. Here the CDR3 DNA reads TGTGCCAGCAGCTTACTAGCGGGGGACTCCGGGGAGCTGTTTTTT. This translates into CASSLLAGDSGELFF.

This clonotype was counted many times. This rearrangement joins TRBV7-9 to TRBJ1-2; D unresolved. The CDR3 runs 15 residues. Trimming took off 0 bases at V and 6 bases at J, with 14 bases between the two ends. Germline lookup yields CDR1 SEHNR and CDR2 FQNEAQ (reference sequence). CDR3 sequence: CASSLARNVLDGYTF. The CDR3 nucleotides are TGTGCCAGCAGCTTAGCGCGTAATGTCTTAGATGGCTACACCTTC.

Regarding this clonotype: This sequence may be a read error, since a much larger clone differs from it by one base. The chain recombines TRBV7-9 with TRBJ1-1; no clear D gene. The CDR3 covers 15 residues. Germline lookup yields CDR1 SEHNR and CDR2 FQNEAQ (reference sequence). CDR3 amino acids: CASSLDLGRNTEAFF. As DNA, the CDR3 is TGCGCCAGCAGCTTGGATCTCGGGAGGAACACTGAAGCTTTCTTT.

The chain is built from TRBV19 and TRBJ1-2; no definite D call. V was pared by 3 bases and J by 0 bases, with 8 bases between. The CDR3 totals 14 residues. The germline V gene has CDR1 LNHDA and CDR2 SQIVND (reference sequence). The CDR3 protein is CASSMWTANYGYTF. As DNA, the CDR3 is TGTGCCAGTAGTATGTGGACGGCTAACTATGGCTACACCTTC.

The CDR3 sequence: CASTPGPGGV. For the CDR3, the DNA is TGTGCCAGCACCCCAGGTCCAGGGGGCGTA. The chain uses TRBV6-5 and TRBJ2-7; 8 positions match TRBD1. The length of the CDR3 is 10 residues. Germline CDR1 is MNHEY and CDR2 is SVGAGI.

The rearrangement uses TRBV10-3 and TRBJ2-7; TRBD1 matches at 10 bases. The J segment lost 1 base and the V segment lost 6 bases, leaving 9 bases of the junction unmatched. Per germline, CDR1 ENHRY and CDR2 SYGVKD. This CDR3 has 16 residues. DNA for the CDR3: TGTGCCATCAGGCCGGGACAGGGGAGAGGATCCTACGAGCAGTACTTC. It is translated as CAIRPGQGRGSYEQYF.

This clonotype was detected only once. The chain carries TRBV19 and TRBJ2-2; D uncertain. The CDR3 runs to 11 residues. Germline V gene sequence: CDR1 LNHDA, CDR2 SQIVND (reference sequence). The CDR3 spells CAEPNTGELFF. The CDR3 region has the DNA TGTGCTGAACCGAACACCGGGGAGCTGTTTTTT.

This clonotype has only a few counts. The chain uses TRBV4-1 and TRBJ2-5, with 9 bases matching TRBD1. The CDR3 is made up of 15 amino acids. From germline, CDR1 is MGHRA and CDR2 YSYEKL. Trimming took 1 base from V and 3 from J; bases not matched to a gene: 3. The CDR3, as DNA: TGCGCCAGCAGCCAAGGTGGGACAGGGAAAGAGACCCAGTACTTC. Residues: CASSQGGTGKETQYF.

This clonotype occurred many times. The chain employs TRBV11-2 and TRBJ2-7; tentatively, D is TRBD2 (7 bases). This CDR3 is built from 15 residues. Germline lookup yields CDR1 SGHAT and CDR2 FQNNGV. The V end was cut by 5 bases, the J end by 4 bases, with 18 bases between. CDR3 residues: CASSRTRGGGYEQYF. The CDR3 bases are TGTGCCAGCAGCCGGACGAGGGGGGGCGGTTACGAGCAGTACTTC. Supplemented by reference TRBV11-2 and TRBJ2-7, the full variable domain reads EAGVAQSPRYKIIEKRQSVAFWCNPISGHATLYWYQQILGQGPKLLIQFQNNGVVDDSQLPKDRFSAERLKGVDSTLKIQPAKLEDSAVYLCASSRTRGGGYEQYFGPGTRLTVT.

Many counts were recorded for this clonotype. The chain joins TRBV29-1 to TRBJ2-7; D gene ambiguous. CDR1 is SQVTM, CDR2 ANQGSEA, per germline. The CDR3 runs to 15 residues. V lost 0 bases and J lost 3, with 15 bases in between. This CDR3 is CSVEEGGPRGYEQYF. CDR3 in DNA: TGCAGCGTTGAAGAGGGCGGACCTAGAGGCTACGAGCAGTACTTC.

Concerning this clonotype: A much larger clone sits a single nucleotide away, making a read error possible. The J gene is TRBJ1-3, the V gene TRBV5-1; D is ambiguous. V was clipped by 3 bases and J by 0 bases, with 10 bases between them. The CDR3 runs 15 residues. Germline CDR1 and CDR2: SGHRS and YFSETQ. CDR3 DNA: TGCGCCAGCAGCTCCACTCCAAACTCTGGAAACACCATATATTTT. Translating it yields CASSSTPNSGNTIYF.

V and J are TRBV2 and TRBJ2-2; D perhaps matches TRBD1 (5 bases). The V end lost 3 bases, the J end lost 10 bases, and 9 bases lay between the germline ends. Germline CDR1 reads SNHLY; CDR2 reads FYNNEI. The CDR3 runs to 12 residues. The CDR3 region has the DNA TGTGCCAGCAGTGATTCCGGACAGGAGCTGTTTTTT. Protein product: CASSDSGQELFF.

This rearrangement joins TRBV9 to TRBJ2-7, with D possibly matching TRBD2 (5 bases). Germline assignment: CDR1 SGDLS and CDR2 YYNGEE. The CDR3 is 15 residues long. The ends were cut back, 4 bases at V and 3 bases at J, with 17 bases in the middle. In DNA, the CDR3 is TGTGCCAGCAGCCAAGTCCGAGGGCAGAGCTACGAGCAGTACTTC. It encodes CASSQVRGQSYEQYF.

This chain uses TRBV10-3 with TRBJ2-5; the D gene is possibly TRBD1 (5 bases). The CDR3 runs 14 residues. The germline CDR1 and CDR2 sequences are ENHRY and SYGVKD. The germline V and J ends were trimmed by 0 bases and 4 bases, with 9 bases remaining between them. The CDR3: CAISESTRAETQYF. The DNA for the CDR3 is TGTGCCATCAGTGAGTCGACCAGGGCAGAGACCCAGTACTTC.

This clonotype was seen a handful of times. The chain combines TRBV12-3 or TRBV12-4 with TRBJ2-7; 11 bases map to TRBD1. J was trimmed by 1 base and V by 6 bases; bases with no gene match: 5. The CDR3 consists of 15 residues. In DNA form, the CDR3 reads TGTGCCAGCAGGAGCGGACAGGGGGCGTCCTACGAGCAGTACTTC. It specifies CASRSGQGASYEQYF.

This clonotype was counted at least ten times. The chain couples TRBV12-3 or TRBV12-4 to TRBJ1-1; D is ambiguous. V was trimmed by 7 bases and J by 0 bases, leaving 9 bases between them. This CDR3 spans 13 amino acids. The CDR3 loop reads CASTLTLNTEAFF. CDR3 in DNA: TGTGCCAGCACCCTGACACTGAACACTGAAGCTTTCTTT.

The rearrangement links TRBV29-1 to TRBJ1-2, with TRBD1 as a possible D gene (5 bases). The CDR3 runs 12 residues. Germline CDR1 is SQVTM and CDR2 is ANQGSEA. V lost 6 bases and J 6 bases, leaving 14 bases between the germline ends. As DNA, the CDR3 is TGCAGCGTGAGGGGAGGTGGGGATGGCTACACCTTC. This gives the protein CSVRGGGDGYTF.

At least ten counts were recorded for this clonotype. The genes are TRBV12-3 or TRBV12-4 and TRBJ1-4; D call uncertain. The CDR3 has 14 amino acids. V dropped 6 bases and J dropped 7 bases, with 15 bases sitting between them. The CDR3 loop is CASSPGLSPEKLFF. The CDR3 nucleotides are TGTGCCAGCAGCCCTGGCCTTTCGCCTGAAAAACTGTTTTTT.

This clonotype appeared a few times. The chain has TRBV4-3 and TRBJ2-7; tentative D call: TRBD2 (6 bases). Looked up from germline, CDR1 is LGHNA and CDR2 is YSLEER. Trimming removed 10 bases at V and 6 bases at J, with 19 bases between. The CDR3 is made up of 13 amino acids. The CDR3 DNA reads as TGCGCCAACCCGACTAGGACCAGTCCCGAGCAGTACTTC. Translating gives CANPTRTSPEQYF.

This chain connects TRBV5-4 to TRBJ2-5, with no clear D. CDR3 length equals 16 residues. The ends were cut back, 5 bases at V and 4 bases at J, with 21 bases in the middle. CDR1 and CDR2 from the germline V gene are SGHNT and YYREEE (reference sequence). CDR3 nucleotide sequence: TGTGCCAGCAGTTTTTCCGGAAGACTGTACCGAGAGACCCAGTACTTC. This gives the protein CASSFSGRLYRETQYF. Full variable domain (missing parts from reference TRBV5-4 and TRBJ2-5): ETGVTQSPTHLIKTRGQQVTLRCSSQSGHNTVSWYQQALGQGPQFIFQYYREEENGRGNFPPRFSGLQFPNYSSELNVNALELDDSALYLCASSFSGRLYRETQYFGPGTRLLVL.

Ten or more counts support this clonotype. The rearrangement joins TRBV10-1 to TRBJ1-5; D gene unclear. V lost 8 bases to trimming and J lost 3 bases, with 8 bases between them. CDR1 and CDR2 from the germline V gene are WNHNN and SYGVQD (reference sequence). The CDR3 runs 12 residues. CDR3 in DNA: TGCGCCAGCCACAGCCTCAATCAGCCCCAGCATTTT. It specifies CASHSLNQPQHF.

The V and J genes are TRBV6-2 or TRBV6-3 and TRBJ2-7; D is undetermined. V lost 3 bases, J lost 2 bases, and 11 bases lay in between. CDR1 is MNHEY and CDR2 is SVGEGT in the germline V gene. The CDR3 sequence is 14 residues long. The CDR3 here is CASSYEDTAYEQYF. The CDR3 DNA reads TGTGCCAGCAGTTATGAAGACACCGCCTACGAGCAGTACTTC.

V is TRBV20-1 and J is TRBJ2-7; D possibly corresponds to TRBD2 (5 bases). Trimming cost V 3 bases and J 6 bases, with 15 bases left between them. Germline lookup yields CDR1 DFQATT and CDR2 SNEGSKA (reference sequence). The CDR3 contains 13 residues. The CDR3 spells CSARKRPDSEQYF. The CDR3 DNA follows: TGCAGTGCTAGGAAGCGGCCGGATTCCGAGCAGTACTTC.

This clonotype was counted between two and nine times. The chain has TRBV25-1 and TRBJ2-1; 7 nucleotides line up with TRBD2. The V gene's germline CDR1 is MGHDK and CDR2 SYGVNS. This CDR3 has 14 amino acids. J gave up 3 bases and V 6 bases, and 5 bases lay outside the gene matches. CDR3 coding DNA: TGTGCCAGCAGCTTAGCTAGCGGCTACAATGAGCAGTTCTTC. This gives the protein CASSLASGYNEQFF.

This clonotype was counted at least ten times. The rearrangement joins TRBV7-9 to TRBJ2-5; tentatively, D is TRBD1 or TRBD2 (5 bases each). The CDR3 runs to 16 residues. The germline CDR1 and CDR2 sequences are SEHNR and FQNEAQ (reference sequence). Between the trimmed V and J ends, which lost 1 base and 5 bases, there was a span of 17 bases. DNA of the CDR3: TGTGCCAGCAGCTTAGAGGGGAGTGGTCTAAGTGAGACCCAGTACTTC. Residues: CASSLEGSGLSETQYF.

As regards this clonotype: Sequence at one end of the junction differs from germline and may be a read error. The V gene is TRBV15, the J gene TRBJ2-6; no definite D call. The CDR3 has 13 residues. Germline CDR1 is LNHNV and CDR2 is YYDKDF (reference sequence). The CDR3 DNA sequence: TGTGCCACCAGCAGAGCGAACTCGCGGCTGGTGGCTTTC. It yields the protein CATSRANSRLVAF.

This clonotype has a handful of counts. A much bigger clone sits one base away, suggesting this may be a read error. The chain joins TRBV7-2 to TRBJ1-2; D remains ambiguous. V was clipped by 7 bases and J by 7 bases, with 19 bases between them. The CDR3 sequence is 14 residues long. Germline V gene data show CDR1 as SGHTA and CDR2 as FQGNSA. In DNA, the CDR3 is TGTGCCAGCACCCGAACTTTACAGAGAGGTGGCTACACCTTC. The encoded protein is CASTRTLQRGGYTF.

This clonotype was detected ten times or more. The rearrangement uses TRBV5-1 and TRBJ1-1; 7 nucleotides line up with TRBD1. Germline lookup yields CDR1 SGHRS and CDR2 YFSETQ. V was clipped by 0 bases and J by 0 bases; unmatched bases: 5. This CDR3 spans 16 amino acids. CDR3 in DNA: TGCGCCAGCAGCTTGGGACCGGGACAGCTGAACACTGAAGCTTTCTTT. This sequence encodes CASSLGPGQLNTEAFF.

This clonotype has a handful of counts. The chain is built from TRBV27 and TRBJ2-7; perhaps TRBD2 as D (5 bases). The CDR3 loop spans 14 amino acids. With 3 bases removed from V and 5 bases from J, the gap between germline ends came to 14 bases. The V gene's germline CDR1 is MNHEY and CDR2 SMNVEV (reference sequence). The CDR3 DNA is TGTGCCAGCAGTTTCCAATCTAGCAACCACGAGCAGTACTTC. It is translated as CASSFQSSNHEQYF.

The rearrangement uses TRBV6-2 or TRBV6-3 and TRBJ1-4, with no clear D. Trimming stripped 4 bases from V and 2 bases from J, with 14 bases between. Germline V gene sequence: CDR1 MNHEY, CDR2 SVGEGT. The CDR3 totals 16 residues. The CDR3 here is CASSLSPHRTNEKLFF. The CDR3 nucleotides read TGTGCCAGCAGTTTATCTCCCCACCGTACTAATGAAAAACTGTTTTTT.